This is a list of T cell receptor beta chains from one sample in a study of shared clonotypes between healthy human individuals. TCRdb's table, derived via immunoSEQ multiplex PCR, lists solely in-frame clones and lacks some. The sample holds about 2 million clones; 85% to 95% are singletons and the top ten take approximately 0.13%. The sample was naive CD4+ T cells sorted from blood. All receptors come from a man younger than 35 in good health. CDR3s include the opening cysteine and the closing phenylalanine or tryptophan. The D gene is left open where the match is weak. Clone size is given for some rows only: seen once, a few or many times, or a class if the clone is expanded.

size	J	D	V	DNA	CDR3
.	TRBJ2-5	.	TRBV6-5	TGTGCCAGCAGTCCGGGGAGGGAGACCCAGTACTTC	CASSPGRETQYF
.	TRBJ2-3	.	TRBV7-2	TGTGCCAGCAGCCCTGATTTTCGAGGGGCACAGACTACGCAGTATTTT	CASSPDFRGAQTTQYF
.	TRBJ1-4	TRBD1	TRBV30	TGTGCCTGGAGCGGGGACAGGGGGCTGGAAAAACTGTTTTTT	CAWSGDRGLEKLFF
.	TRBJ2-2	.	TRBV6-6	TGTGCGGCTGCGGGTCGGACCGGGGAGCTGTTTTTT	CAAAGRTGELFF
.	TRBJ2-2	TRBD2	TRBV10-3	TGTGCCATCACCCAAAGGACTAGCGGGATACCTGGGGAGCTGTTTTTT	CAITQRTSGIPGELFF
.	TRBJ2-7	TRBD1	TRBV28	TGTGCCAGCAGGCGGGACAGGGTGAGTGAGCAGTACTTC	CASRRDRVSEQYF
.	TRBJ1-5	.	TRBV6-5	TGTGCCAGCTCGACACGGTATAGCAATCAGCCCCAGCATTTT	CASSTRYSNQPQHF
.	TRBJ1-2	TRBD1	TRBV5-6	TGTGCCAGCAGCCTCGACCGGGACAGGGTTATCGATGGCTACACCTTC	CASSLDRDRVIDGYTF
.	TRBJ2-2	TRBD1	TRBV18	TGTGCCAGCTCACCACTGGACAGGACCGGGGAGCTGTTTTTT	CASSPLDRTGELFF
.	TRBJ2-5	TRBD1	TRBV6-1	TGTGCCAGCAGTGCCAGGGGGCGACCGGAGACCCAGTACTTC	CASSARGRPETQYF
once	TRBJ2-5	.	TRBV10-3	TGTGCCATCAGTGTGGGTGGCGAGACCCAGTACTTC	CAISVGGETQYF
.	TRBJ1-6	.	TRBV5-1	TGCGCCAGCACCCTCGAAGGAGCTACCTATAATTCACCCCTCCACTTT	CASTLEGATYNSPLHF
.	TRBJ2-1	TRBD2	TRBV7-2	TGTGCCAGCAGCTCCTCTAGCGGGGGGAAAGAGCAGTTCTTC	CASSSSSGGKEQFF
.	TRBJ1-2	TRBD1	TRBV2	TGTGCCAGCAGTGAAAGACAGGGGGCGCTTGGCTATGGCTACACCTTC	CASSERQGALGYGYTF
.	TRBJ2-2	TRBD2	TRBV10-3	TGTGCCATCAGCCCCATAGCGGGAGCGGTCGGGGAGCTGTTTTTT	CAISPIAGAVGELFF
.	TRBJ1-5	TRBD1	TRBV7-8	TGTGCCAGCAGCTCGCTCCGGGGACAGGGAAAGTCTAATAGCAATCAGCCCCAGCATTTT	CASSSLRGQGKSNSNQPQHF
.	TRBJ2-5	.	TRBV20-1	TGCAGTGCCAGAGCCTCCGAGACCCAGTACTTC	CSARASETQYF
.	TRBJ1-5	.	TRBV7-9	TGTGCCAGCAGCTTTCAGTATCAGCCCCAGCATTTT	CASSFQYQPQHF
.	TRBJ2-5	.	TRBV18	TGTGCCAGCTCACCCGACCCAGGGACCCAGTACTTC	CASSPDPGTQYF
.	TRBJ1-1	.	TRBV5-1	TGCGCCAGCAGCTTTTCGGGGATGAACACTGAAGCTTTCTTT	CASSFSGMNTEAFF
once	TRBJ2-2	.	TRBV11-3	TGTGCCAGCAGCCTAGGTCTGGGGGATGACACCGGGGAGCTGTTTTTT	CASSLGLGDDTGELFF
.	TRBJ1-2	.	TRBV6-1	TGTGCCAGCAGTGAAATGGTAGGGGCTAACTATGGCTACACCTTC	CASSEMVGANYGYTF
.	TRBJ1-1	.	TRBV2	TGTGCCAGCAGTCCCAGACAGACTGAAGCTTTCTTT	CASSPRQTEAFF
once	TRBJ2-7	.	TRBV21-1	TGTGCCAGCAGCGCACGGACTAGCGGGAACTCCTACGAGCAGTACTTC	CASSARTSGNSYEQYF
.	TRBJ1-2	.	TRBV10-3	TGTGCCATCAGTGAGTCAGGGAATTACTATGGCTACACCTTC	CAISESGNYYGYTF
.	TRBJ2-7	TRBD1	TRBV18	TGTGCCAGCTCACCACCGCGGACAGGGGGGTACGAGCAGTACTTC	CASSPPRTGGYEQYF
.	TRBJ1-2	.	TRBV30	TGTGCCTGGAGTTCCCGGGTGGACGCTGGCTACACCTTC	CAWSSRVDAGYTF
.	TRBJ1-1	.	TRBV21-1	TGTGCCAGCAGCAAAGGAGGACAGAGAGGATACAACACTGAAGCTTTCTTT	CASSKGGQRGYNTEAFF
.	TRBJ1-6	TRBD1	TRBV2	TGTGCCAGCAGTAGGGACAGGGCGTATGATTCACCCCTCCACTTT	CASSRDRAYDSPLHF
.	TRBJ1-1	.	TRBV6-6	TGTGCCAGCAGTTACTCGAGAGAAGACTCGGGGTATGAAGCTTTCTTT	CASSYSREDSGYEAFF
.	TRBJ1-1	.	TRBV2	TGTGCCAGCAGCAACAGGGCGATGAACACTGAAGCTTTCTTT	CASSNRAMNTEAFF
.	TRBJ2-2	.	TRBV6-1	TGTGCCAGCGGTGTGGGCGGGGCCTTCTCGTCGTTTTTT	CASGVGGAFSSFF
.	TRBJ2-1	TRBD2	TRBV5-4	TGTGCCAGCAGCTTTGGAGGGCTAGCGGAGTACAATGAGCAGTTCTTC	CASSFGGLAEYNEQFF
.	TRBJ1-6	.	TRBV5-6	TGTGCCAGCAGCAGGGCGGCCTATAATTCACCCCTCCACTTT	CASSRAAYNSPLHF
.	TRBJ2-6	.	TRBV5-1	TGCGCCAGCAGTTCAGGGCCGTCTGGGGCCAACGTCCTGACTTTC	CASSSGPSGANVLTF
.	TRBJ2-7	TRBD2	TRBV19	TGTGCCGAGCGGGAGCCTGCCTCCTACGAGCAGTACTTC	CAEREPASYEQYF
.	TRBJ2-5	.	TRBV9	TGTGCCAGCAGCCCCCAGGGGGGGGCCTGGGAGACCCAGTACTTC	CASSPQGGAWETQYF
.	TRBJ1-3	.	TRBV2	TGTGCCAGCAGTGCCCGAGGCAGTACCTCTGGAAACACCATATATTTT	CASSARGSTSGNTIYF
.	TRBJ2-1	TRBD2	TRBV15	TGTGCCACCAGCAAACTAGCGGGGGGCTACAATGAGCAGTTCTTC	CATSKLAGGYNEQFF
few	TRBJ2-2	.	TRBV12-5	TGTGCTAGTGGTTTGGCCCGGAAGGGTATTGAGCGGGAGCTGTTTTTT	CASGLARKGIERELFF
.	TRBJ2-7	TRBD2	TRBV15	TGTGCCACCAGCAGAGCAGAATGGACTAGCGGGAGATACGAGCAGTACTTC	CATSRAEWTSGRYEQYF
.	TRBJ1-5	.	TRBV28	TGTGCCAGCAGTTTAATGAGAGATTATCAGCCCCAGCATTTT	CASSLMRDYQPQHF
.	TRBJ2-7	.	TRBV4-1	TGCGCCAGCAGCCAAGATGGAGGGACAGCGGTTTACGAGCAGTACTTC	CASSQDGGTAVYEQYF
.	TRBJ2-7	TRBD1	TRBV6-1	TGTGCCAGCAGTGGAGACAGGGGGCGCGAGCAGTACTTC	CASSGDRGREQYF
once	TRBJ1-4	.	TRBV18	TGTGCCAGCTCACCACTCGCAGTCTCCTCAACTAATGAAAAACTGTTTTTT	CASSPLAVSSTNEKLFF
.	TRBJ1-1	TRBD1	TRBV19	TGTGCCAGTAGTGCAGGGGGGAACACTGAAGCTTTCTTT	CASSAGGNTEAFF
.	TRBJ2-2	TRBD1	TRBV30	TGTGCCTGGAGTAAGGGACAGGGGAACACCGGGGAGCTGTTTTTT	CAWSKGQGNTGELFF
.	TRBJ1-6	.	TRBV6-5	TGTGCCAGCAGTGAAAAAGAGGGGACACCCCTCCACTTT	CASSEKEGTPLHF
.	TRBJ2-5	TRBD2	TRBV18	TGTGCCAGCTCACCACCGACAGCGGGGGCCCTCCAAGAGACCCAGTACTTC	CASSPPTAGALQETQYF
.	TRBJ1-6	.	TRBV25-1	TGTGCCAGCAGTGGCCGCGGGGGCGGTAATTCACCCCTCCACTTT	CASSGRGGGNSPLHF
.	TRBJ2-3	TRBD2	TRBV5-1	TGCGCCAGCAGCTCCGGGACTAGCGGGATCTTAGATACGCAGTATTTT	CASSSGTSGILDTQYF
.	TRBJ2-1	.	TRBV6-1	TGTGCCAGCAGTGAAGGGAGTTGGAGTGAGCAGTTCTTC	CASSEGSWSEQFF
.	TRBJ2-5	TRBD2	TRBV5-1	TGCGCCAGCAGTAATAGCGGGGGTCTTCAAGAGACCCAGTACTTC	CASSNSGGLQETQYF
.	TRBJ1-1	.	TRBV5-4	TGTGCCAGCAGCAGTACAGGTCTAGGCATGAACACTGAAGCTTTCTTT	CASSSTGLGMNTEAFF
once	TRBJ2-3	.	TRBV7-9	TGTGCCAGCAGCTTAACAGCCTTAGCGACAGATACGCAGTATTTT	CASSLTALATDTQYF